Reported below is one TCR beta chain. In the authors' methods: Counts of nucleated cells, estimated from reference gene primer amplification, were obtained. The repertoire was sequenced with immunoSEQ multiplex PCR; TCRdb's copy has only in-frame clones and lacks some. V and J calls plus clone size are reproduced from that table; the DNA served to infer D and trimming. The sample contains tens of thousands of clones, around 74% of which appear only once. Trimming shortened V by 9 bases and J by 3 bases, and 15 bases separated the two germline ends. The CDR3 length is 14 residues. Looked up from germline, CDR1 is KGHDR and CDR2 is SFDVKD. These data originate in a study of blood T cell repertoires in COVID-19. Study background: Acute-phase and convalescent COVID-19 samples originated in the United States, Italy and Spain.

Enrolment of Seattle patients took place during active infection, and they were followed longitudinally. V and J are TRBV24-1 and TRBJ2-3; TRBD1 might be the D (6 bases). The TCR originated in a man between 70 and 80 years old with COVID-19, enrolled during active disease. Source material: peripheral blood. CDR3 DNA sequence: TGTGCCACCTCTCAGGGGATAGGGACAGATACGCAGTATTTT. This translates into CATSQGIGTDTQYF.